The 30 T cell receptor beta chains listed next were all sequenced from one sample in a study of graft-versus-host responses after intestinal transplantation. Antigens of these TCRs are unknown. Using immunoSEQ multiplex PCR, the repertoire was profiled, and TCRdb retains in-frame clones only, with some absent. The data contain over 100,000 clones, around 94% of them singletons. The input for sequencing was unstimulated CD8+ T cells sorted from spleen or lymph node cells, taken before transplant. The receptors were gathered from a human donor who was the organ donor for an intestinal transplant.

This chain uses TRBV5-6 with TRBJ1-1; D is unclear. Deletions cut 0 bases from V and 4 bases from J, with 4 bases between. The germline V gene encodes CDR1 SGHDT and CDR2 YYEEEE. The CDR3 runs 12 residues. For the CDR3, the DNA is TGTGCCAGCAGCTTGGGGAGCACTGAAGCTTTCTTT. Protein sequence: CASSLGSTEAFF.

This clone has just one count. The CDR3 loop is CACYPGTLYNEQFF. CDR3 DNA sequence: TGTGCCTGCTATCCCGGGACCCTGTACAATGAGCAGTTCTTC. The chain links TRBV30 to TRBJ2-1, with D perhaps assigned TRBD1 or TRBD2 (5 bases each). The CDR3 sequence is 14 residues long. Trimming took 6 bases from V and 4 from J, leaving 16 bases between them. The germline V gene has CDR1 GTSNPN and CDR2 SVGIG (reference sequence).

This sequence joins TRBV5-1 and TRBJ2-1; D is perhaps TRBD1 or TRBD2 (5 bases each). The CDR3 is made up of 15 amino acids. Trimming left V 4 bases short and J 8 bases short, with 19 bases between. CDR1 is SGHRS and CDR2 is YFSETQ in the germline V gene. CDR3 loop: CASSPRGPYFHEQFF. CDR3 coding DNA: TGCGCCAGCAGCCCCCGGGGCCCCTATTTCCATGAGCAGTTCTTC.

The chain recombines TRBV2 with TRBJ2-1, with TRBD1 matching over 11 bases. Germline-derived CDR1 and CDR2 are SNHLY and FYNNEI. With V trimmed by 7 bases and J by 2 bases, 7 bases remained unmatched. This CDR3 is 16 amino acids long. The CDR3 here is CASNTGTGGPYNEQFF. CDR3 bases: TGTGCCAGCAACACCGGGACAGGGGGGCCCTACAATGAGCAGTTCTTC.

This chain links TRBV25-1 with TRBJ1-2; TRBD1 is a possible D gene (5 bases). V was pared by 2 bases and J by 3 bases, with 10 bases between. The CDR3 contains 14 residues. In germline, CDR1 is MGHDK, CDR2 SYGVNS. The CDR3 DNA sequence: TGTGCCAGCAGTGAACCGGACACCTACTATGGCTACACCTTC. Translating gives CASSEPDTYYGYTF.

The chain uses TRBV14 and TRBJ2-7; D possibly corresponds to TRBD2 (6 bases). The V end was cut by 1 base, the J end by 4 bases, with 17 bases between. The CDR3 runs to 16 residues. Germline CDR1 and CDR2: SGHDN and FVKESK. CDR3 coding DNA: TGTGCCAGCAGCCAAGGTTCCGGGAGTAATTGGTACGAGCAGTACTTC. It codes for CASSQGSGSNWYEQYF.

The chain links TRBV6-6 to TRBJ1-3; D not resolved. Deletions cut 4 bases from V and 8 bases from J, with 12 bases between. Germline V gene sequence: CDR1 MNHNY, CDR2 SVGAGI (reference sequence). This CDR3 comprises 13 residues. The CDR3: CASSLSLSDTIYF. The CDR3 DNA sequence: TGTGCCAGCAGTTTAAGCCTATCGGACACCATATATTTT.

J is TRBJ2-2 and V is TRBV4-3, with 9 bases matching TRBD1. The CDR3 is 20 residues long. Trimming cost V 1 base and J 1 base; bases outside gene matches: 13. Germline loops: CDR1 LGHNA, CDR2 YSLEER. The CDR3 loop reads CASSQAHPYRGRGNTGELFF. Written as DNA, the CDR3 is TGCGCCAGCAGCCAAGCTCACCCTTACAGGGGGCGAGGGAACACCGGGGAGCTGTTTTTT.

The V gene is TRBV18, the J gene TRBJ2-6, with a tentative D call TRBD1 (6 bases). Trimming shortened V by 2 bases and J by 0 bases, and 17 bases separated the two germline ends. In germline, CDR1 is KGHSH, CDR2 LQKENI. The CDR3 has 19 residues. CDR3 nucleotide sequence: TGTGCCAGCTCACCAGCCCCCGAGGGGGTTCTCTCTGGGGCCAACGTCCTGACTTTC. This encodes CASSPAPEGVLSGANVLTF.

The chain is built from TRBV19 and TRBJ1-1; D may be TRBD1 (5 bases). Trimming removed 1 base at V and 3 bases at J, with 9 bases between. CDR1 and CDR2 from the germline V gene are LNHDA and SQIVND (reference sequence). The CDR3 has 14 residues. Here the CDR3 DNA reads TGTGCCAGTAGTATAGGGGGGTCCTACACTGAAGCTTTCTTT. Amino acids: CASSIGGSYTEAFF.

The chain has TRBV5-4 and TRBJ2-7; 9 bases agree with TRBD2. This CDR3 has 15 amino acids. After removal of 5 bases from V and 2 bases from J, the junction contained 8 bases not matched to a gene. Germline V gene data show CDR1 as SGHNT and CDR2 as YYREEE (reference sequence). The CDR3 sequence: CASSYSGSLAYEQYF. CDR3 DNA sequence: TGTGCCAGCAGTTATAGCGGGAGTTTGGCCTACGAGCAGTACTTC.

The rearrangement uses TRBV19 and TRBJ2-1; TRBD2 is a possible D gene (5 bases). The germline CDR1 and CDR2 sequences are LNHDA and SQIVND (reference sequence). Trimming shortened V by 7 bases and J by 7 bases, and 20 bases separated the two germline ends. The CDR3 loop spans 15 amino acids. The CDR3 sequence: CASKERDGDINEQFF. As DNA, the CDR3 is TGTGCCAGTAAGGAACGAGACGGGGATATTAATGAGCAGTTCTTC.

The chain links TRBV6-5 to TRBJ1-2; the D gene is possibly TRBD1 (6 bases). This CDR3 region has 13 residues. Trimming pared 2 bases from V and 8 bases from J, leaving 12 bases between. Germline CDR1 and CDR2: MNHEY and SVGAGI. CDR3 protein: CASSYIPRGGYTF. CDR3 DNA sequence: TGTGCCAGCAGTTACATCCCCAGGGGAGGCTACACCTTC.

This chain joins TRBV27 and TRBJ2-3; TRBD2 matches at 15 bases. Per the germline V gene, CDR1 is MNHEY and CDR2 is SMNVEV (reference sequence). The CDR3 runs to 19 residues. After removal of 4 bases from V and 0 bases from J, the junction contained 8 bases not matched to a gene. The CDR3 sequence: CASSYLGTSGRPSTDTQYF. The CDR3 DNA follows: TGTGCCAGCAGTTACCTCGGGACTAGCGGGAGGCCTAGCACAGATACGCAGTATTTT.

V usage is TRBV4-1 and J usage is TRBJ2-7; 7 bases line up with TRBD2. The CDR3 is 16 residues long. Germline V gives CDR1 MGHRA, CDR2 YSYEKL. Germline trimming cut 0 bases from V and 0 bases from J; bases unmatched to any gene: 5. CDR3 nucleotides: TGCGCCAGCAGCCAAGATTGGCGGGAGAACTCCTACGAGCAGTACTTC. Amino acids: CASSQDWRENSYEQYF.

This chain links TRBV27 with TRBJ1-5; TRBD1 matches 9 bases. Germline V lookup: CDR1 MNHEY, CDR2 SMNVEV (reference sequence). V lost 2 bases to trimming and J lost 6 bases; unmatched junction nucleotides: 11. The CDR3 sequence is 17 residues long. CDR3 in amino acids: CASSLGTGWSVGQPQHF. The CDR3 DNA reads TGTGCCAGCAGTTTAGGGACAGGGTGGTCCGTTGGTCAGCCCCAGCATTTT.

This chain links TRBV19 with TRBJ2-7; 8 bases are shared with TRBD1. The germline CDR1 and CDR2 sequences are LNHDA and SQIVND (reference sequence). Trimming took 1 base from V and 3 from J; bases not matched to a gene: 2. This CDR3 has 14 residues. The CDR3 is CASSIGQGIYEQYF. CDR3 nucleotides: TGTGCCAGTAGTATAGGACAGGGGATCTACGAGCAGTACTTC. The variable domain in full, with the rest retrieved from reference TRBV19 and TRBJ2-7, is DGGITQSPKYLFRKEGQNVTLSCEQNLNHDAMYWYRQDPGQGLRLIYYSQIVNDFQKGDIAEGYSVSREKKESFPLTVTSAQKNPTAFYLCASSIGQGIYEQYFGPGTRLTVT.

The chain recombines TRBV2 with TRBJ2-1; 8 nucleotides match TRBD1. The CDR3 loop spans 15 amino acids. The V and J ends lost 7 bases and 0 bases, in that order; junction bases with no gene match: 5. CDR1 is SNHLY, CDR2 FYNNEI, per germline. CDR3 coding DNA: TGTGCCAGCACATCCGGGACAGGCTCCTACAATGAGCAGTTCTTC. It codes for CASTSGTGSYNEQFF.

The chain couples TRBV6-6 to TRBJ2-3; D not resolved. Germline loops: CDR1 MNHNY, CDR2 SVGAGI (reference sequence). Trimming shortened V by 0 bases and J by 0 bases, and 7 bases separated the two germline ends. There are 15 residues in the CDR3. The CDR3 reads CASSYSKPSTDTQYF. CDR3 bases: TGTGCCAGCAGTTACTCGAAACCAAGCACAGATACGCAGTATTTT.

CDR3 bases: TGTGCCAGCAGCTTGGCCGGGACGGCGAACACCGGGGAGCTGTTTTTT. Protein product: CASSLAGTANTGELFF. V is TRBV7-8 and J is TRBJ2-2; D may correspond to TRBD1 or TRBD2 (5 bases each). The ends were cut back, 3 bases at V and 0 bases at J, with 11 bases in the middle. This CDR3 has 16 residues. Looked up from germline, CDR1 is SGHVS and CDR2 is FQNEAQ.

This sequence joins TRBV28 and TRBJ2-6; D not resolved. V lost 6 bases to trimming and J lost 4 bases, with 10 bases between them. CDR3 size: 14 residues. Germline V gene sequence: CDR1 MDHEN, CDR2 SYDVKM. The CDR3 sequence is CASRPSPGANVLTF. The CDR3 DNA reads as TGTGCCAGCAGGCCAAGCCCAGGGGCCAACGTCCTGACTTTC.

A single count supports this clone. V is TRBV29-1 and J is TRBJ2-7; 7 nucleotides match TRBD1. CDR3 length: 11 residues. J lost 6 bases, V lost 5 bases, and 4 bases had no gene match. Germline assignment: CDR1 SQVTM and CDR2 ANQGSEA. CDR3 protein: CSVRTGGEQYF. DNA for the CDR3: TGCAGCGTTCGGACAGGAGGCGAGCAGTACTTC.

This clone was seen once. The chain carries TRBV27 and TRBJ2-7, with D perhaps TRBD1 or TRBD2 (5 bases each). Between the trimmed V and J ends, which lost 8 bases and 3 bases, there was a span of 23 bases. CDR3 length: 16 residues. Looked up from germline, CDR1 is MNHEY and CDR2 is SMNVEV (reference sequence). The CDR3 here is CASPNRGIGTDYEQYF. The CDR3 bases are TGTGCCAGCCCAAACCGAGGTATAGGGACCGACTACGAGCAGTACTTC.

The chain joins TRBV4-1 to TRBJ2-7; TRBD1 matches 11 bases. The CDR3 loop spans 14 amino acids. Germline V lookup: CDR1 MGHRA, CDR2 YSYEKL. J lost 3 bases, V lost 4 bases, and 2 bases had no gene match. The CDR3 region is CASSPGTGGYEQYF. In DNA, the CDR3 is TGCGCCAGCAGCCCCGGGACAGGGGGCTACGAGCAGTACTTC.

This chain uses TRBV10-2 with TRBJ2-7; TRBD2 agrees at 7 bases. Trimming cost V 3 bases and J 5 bases; bases outside gene matches: 7. Germline V lookup: CDR1 WSHSY, CDR2 SAAADI. The CDR3 length is 14 residues. The CDR3 protein is CASSEGGLADEQYF. The CDR3 coding sequence is TGCGCCAGCAGTGAAGGCGGCCTAGCGGACGAGCAGTACTTC.

The V and J genes are TRBV10-1 and TRBJ2-7, with a weak D call TRBD2 (7 bases). CDR1 is WNHNN and CDR2 is SYGVQD in the germline V gene (reference sequence). This CDR3 is built from 16 residues. V was cut by 4 bases and J by 3 bases, with 19 bases left in between. The CDR3 loop reads CASSGSGGGGNYEQYF. The CDR3 region has the DNA TGCGCCAGCAGTGGTTCGGGGGGCGGCGGGAACTACGAGCAGTACTTC.

This sequence joins TRBV29-1 and TRBJ2-1; 7 bases are shared with TRBD1. The CDR3 length is 15 residues. Germline assignment: CDR1 SQVTM and CDR2 ANQGSEA. V gave up 5 bases and J gave up 9 bases; unmatched junction bases: 16. The CDR3 coding sequence is TGCAGCGTTTCTAGTAGGAATAGTTACAGGGGTGAGCAGTTCTTC. This gives the protein CSVSSRNSYRGEQFF.

V is TRBV19 and J is TRBJ1-1; TRBD1 is a possible D gene (6 bases). Trimming took off 1 base at V and 5 bases at J, with 14 bases between the two ends. The germline V gene encodes CDR1 LNHDA and CDR2 SQIVND (reference sequence). The CDR3 totals 15 residues. The CDR3 spells CASSIVGGARTEAFF. The CDR3 DNA sequence: TGTGCCAGTAGTATAGTTGGGGGCGCGAGAACTGAAGCTTTCTTT.

The chain joins TRBV7-9 to TRBJ2-5; D perhaps matches TRBD1 (6 bases). The germline gives CDR1 SEHNR, CDR2 FQNEAQ (reference sequence). The CDR3 contains 15 residues. The V end lost 5 bases, the J end lost 4 bases, and 17 bases lay between the germline ends. The CDR3 protein is CASSPSYRVGETQYF. The CDR3 DNA reads TGTGCCAGCAGCCCGAGTTACAGGGTCGGAGAGACCCAGTACTTC.

The rearrangement uses TRBV5-6 and TRBJ2-7, with a tentative D call TRBD2 (5 bases). The CDR3 loop spans 15 amino acids. Germline V CDR1 and CDR2: SGHDT, YYEEEE. Trimming pared 2 bases from V and 0 bases from J, leaving 12 bases between. The DNA for the CDR3 is TGTGCCAGCAGCTTAAGACCGGGAATCTCCTACGAGCAGTACTTC. Translated: CASSLRPGISYEQYF.